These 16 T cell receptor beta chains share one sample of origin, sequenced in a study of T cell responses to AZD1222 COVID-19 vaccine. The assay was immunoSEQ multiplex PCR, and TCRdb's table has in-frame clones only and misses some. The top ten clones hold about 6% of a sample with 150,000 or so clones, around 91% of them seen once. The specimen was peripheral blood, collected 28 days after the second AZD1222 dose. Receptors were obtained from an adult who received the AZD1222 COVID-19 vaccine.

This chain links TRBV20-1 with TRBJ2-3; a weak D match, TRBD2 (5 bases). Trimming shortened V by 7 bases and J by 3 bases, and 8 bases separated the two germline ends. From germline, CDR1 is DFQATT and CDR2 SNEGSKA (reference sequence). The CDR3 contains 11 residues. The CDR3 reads CSGTFTDTQYF. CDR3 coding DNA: TGCAGTGGGACTTTTACAGATACGCAGTATTTT.

The CDR3 DNA reads as TGTGCCAGCAGCGTAGGGCTAGTTTTTGGCGAGCAGTACTTC. This encodes CASSVGLVFGEQYF. The chain is built from TRBV9 and TRBJ2-7; D is undetermined. Trimming took off 0 bases at V and 6 bases at J, with 13 bases between the two ends. The CDR3 sequence is 14 residues long. CDR1 and CDR2 (germline): SGDLS, YYNGEE.

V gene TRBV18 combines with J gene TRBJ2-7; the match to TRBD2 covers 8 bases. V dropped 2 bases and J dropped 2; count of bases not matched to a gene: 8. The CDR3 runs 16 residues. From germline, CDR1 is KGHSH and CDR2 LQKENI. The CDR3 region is CASSPWSSGATYEQYF. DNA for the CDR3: TGTGCCAGCTCACCATGGAGTAGCGGGGCCACCTACGAGCAGTACTTC.

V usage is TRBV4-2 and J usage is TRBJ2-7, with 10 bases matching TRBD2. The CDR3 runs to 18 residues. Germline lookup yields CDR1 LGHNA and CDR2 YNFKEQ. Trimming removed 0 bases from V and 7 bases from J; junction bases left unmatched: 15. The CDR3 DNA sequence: TGTGCCAGCAGCCAAGATCTTGGGCTAGCGGGAGAAAGAGGAGAGCAGTACTTC. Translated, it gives CASSQDLGLAGERGEQYF.

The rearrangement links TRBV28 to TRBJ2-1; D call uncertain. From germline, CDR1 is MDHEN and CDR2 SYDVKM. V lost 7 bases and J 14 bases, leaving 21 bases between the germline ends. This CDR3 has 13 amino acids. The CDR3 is CASNSADGRLEFF. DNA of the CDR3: TGTGCCAGCAACTCGGCGGATGGCCGACTCGAGTTCTTC.

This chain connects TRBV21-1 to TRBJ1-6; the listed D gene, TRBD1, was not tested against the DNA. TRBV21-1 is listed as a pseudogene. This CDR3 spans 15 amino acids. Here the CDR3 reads CASSGGQGVYSPLHF. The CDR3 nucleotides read TGTGCCAGCAGCGGCGGACAGGGTGTATATTCACCCCTCCACTTT.

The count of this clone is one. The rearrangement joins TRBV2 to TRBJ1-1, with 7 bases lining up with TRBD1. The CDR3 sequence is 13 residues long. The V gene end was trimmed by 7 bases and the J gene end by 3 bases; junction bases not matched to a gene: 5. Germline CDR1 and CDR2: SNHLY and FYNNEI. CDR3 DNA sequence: TGTGCCAGCAAAGAAACAGGGGACACTGAAGCTTTCTTT. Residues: CASKETGDTEAFF.

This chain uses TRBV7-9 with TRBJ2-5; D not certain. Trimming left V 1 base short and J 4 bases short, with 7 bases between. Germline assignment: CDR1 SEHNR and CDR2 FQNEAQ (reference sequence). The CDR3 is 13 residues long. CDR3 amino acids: CASSLGLVETQYF. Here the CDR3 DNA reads TGTGCCAGCAGCTTAGGGTTGGTAGAGACCCAGTACTTC. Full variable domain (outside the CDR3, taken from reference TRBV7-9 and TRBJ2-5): DTGVSQNPRHKITKRGQNVTFRCDPISEHNRLYWYRQTLGQGPEFLTYFQNEAQLEKSRLLSDRFSAERPKGSFSTLEIQRTEQGDSAMYLCASSLGLVETQYFGPGTRLLVL.

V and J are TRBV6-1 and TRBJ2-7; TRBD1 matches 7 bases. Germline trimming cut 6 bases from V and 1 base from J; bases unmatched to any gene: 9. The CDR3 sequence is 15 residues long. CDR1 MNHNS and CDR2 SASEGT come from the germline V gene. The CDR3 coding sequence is TGTGCCAGCAGCTTATATCGGGACAGATCCTACGAGCAGTACTTC. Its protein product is CASSLYRDRSYEQYF.

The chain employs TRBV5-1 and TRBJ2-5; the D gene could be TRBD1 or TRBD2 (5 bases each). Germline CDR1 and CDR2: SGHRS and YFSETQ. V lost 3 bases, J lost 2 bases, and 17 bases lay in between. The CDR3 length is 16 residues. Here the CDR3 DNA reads TGCGCCAGCAGCTCCGGAGGTGGGACGGTTCAAGAGACCCAGTACTTC. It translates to CASSSGGGTVQETQYF.

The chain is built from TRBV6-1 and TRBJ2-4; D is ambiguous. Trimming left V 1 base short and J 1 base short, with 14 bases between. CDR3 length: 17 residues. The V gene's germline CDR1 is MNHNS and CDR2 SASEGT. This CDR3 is CASSEVVRRTAKNIQYF. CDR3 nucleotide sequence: TGTGCCAGCAGTGAAGTTGTTAGGCGAACGGCCAAAAACATTCAGTACTTC.

The DNA of the CDR3 is TGTGCCATCAGTGACCTCCAGGGGGATGAGGGCTACACCTTC. It translates to CAISDLQGDEGYTF. This chain connects TRBV10-3 to TRBJ1-2; 7 positions match TRBD1. The CDR3 runs 14 residues. The germline gives CDR1 ENHRY, CDR2 SYGVKD. The J segment lost 8 bases and the V segment lost 3 bases, leaving 9 bases of the junction unmatched.

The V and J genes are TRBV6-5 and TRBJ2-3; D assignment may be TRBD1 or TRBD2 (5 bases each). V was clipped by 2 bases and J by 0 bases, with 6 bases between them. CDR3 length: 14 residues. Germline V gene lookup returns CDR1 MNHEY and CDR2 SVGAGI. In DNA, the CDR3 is TGTGCCAGCAGTTACAGGGACAGCACAGATACGCAGTATTTT. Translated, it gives CASSYRDSTDTQYF.

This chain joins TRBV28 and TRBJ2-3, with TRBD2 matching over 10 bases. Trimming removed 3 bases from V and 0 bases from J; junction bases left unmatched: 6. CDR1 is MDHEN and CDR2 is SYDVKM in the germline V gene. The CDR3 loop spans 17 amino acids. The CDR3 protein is CASSFPTSGTSTDTQYF. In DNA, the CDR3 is TGTGCCAGCAGTTTCCCCACTAGCGGGACTAGCACAGATACGCAGTATTTT.

The CDR3 bases are TGCGCCAGCAGCTTGACAGGGGACGGAAACACCATATATTTT. Translated, it gives CASSLTGDGNTIYF. The chain is built from TRBV5-1 and TRBJ1-3, with 7 bases identical to TRBD1. The CDR3 covers 14 residues. Per germline, CDR1 SGHRS and CDR2 YFSETQ. With V trimmed by 1 base and J by 4 bases, 2 bases remained unmatched.

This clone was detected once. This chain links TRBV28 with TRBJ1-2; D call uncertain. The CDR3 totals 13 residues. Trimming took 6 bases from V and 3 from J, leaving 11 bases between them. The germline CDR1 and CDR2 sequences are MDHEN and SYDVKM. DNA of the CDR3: TGTGCCAGCAGACCCACTGACGACTATGGCTACACCTTC. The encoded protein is CASRPTDDYGYTF.